The T cell receptor beta chain described here comes from a study of long-term antiretroviral therapy in people with HIV. General study findings and limits: Transplant donor controls retained higher diversity, though diversity increased after ART. Controls had broader CDR3 length ranges than HIV repertoires did.

Treatment for every participant with HIV took place in the United States. The authors ran the immunoSEQ assay, v3.0, at survey level. Profiled with immunoSEQ multiplex PCR; TCRdb holds only in-frame clones, not every one. Found here are about 24,000 clones, 81% of them singletons; the top ten hold about 5.6%. V was shortened by 3 bases and J by 2 bases, with 8 bases between the two germline ends. The CDR3 contains 13 residues. The germline CDR1 and CDR2 sequences are MDHEN and SYDVKM. Comments on this clone: The antigen is unknown.

This chain joins TRBV28 and TRBJ2-7; no clear D. The receptor was derived from a man in his thirties or forties with HIV. Sequencing used unsorted PBMCs, obtained 4.4 years after starting antiretroviral therapy. CDR3 bases: TGTGCCAGCAGTTTCCAGGTTCCCTACGAGCAGTACTTC. This encodes CASSFQVPYEQYF.